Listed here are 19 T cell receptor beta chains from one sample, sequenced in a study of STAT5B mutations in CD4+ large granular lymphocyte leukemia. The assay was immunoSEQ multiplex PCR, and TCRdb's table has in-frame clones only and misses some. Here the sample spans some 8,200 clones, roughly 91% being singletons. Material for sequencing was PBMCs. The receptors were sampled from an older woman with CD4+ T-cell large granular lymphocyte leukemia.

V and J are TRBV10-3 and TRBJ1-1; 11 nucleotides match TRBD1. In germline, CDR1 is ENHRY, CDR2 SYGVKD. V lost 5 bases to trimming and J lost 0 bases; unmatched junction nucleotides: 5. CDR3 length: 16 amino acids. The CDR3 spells CAISFGQGALNTEAFF. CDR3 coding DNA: TGTGCCATCAGTTTCGGACAGGGGGCACTGAACACTGAAGCTTTCTTT.

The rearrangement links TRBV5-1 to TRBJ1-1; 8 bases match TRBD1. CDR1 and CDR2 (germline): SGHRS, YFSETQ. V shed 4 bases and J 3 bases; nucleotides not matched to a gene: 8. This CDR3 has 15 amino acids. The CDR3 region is CASSRQGLTDTEAFF. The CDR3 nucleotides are TGCGCCAGCAGCAGACAGGGGTTAACGGACACTGAAGCTTTCTTT.

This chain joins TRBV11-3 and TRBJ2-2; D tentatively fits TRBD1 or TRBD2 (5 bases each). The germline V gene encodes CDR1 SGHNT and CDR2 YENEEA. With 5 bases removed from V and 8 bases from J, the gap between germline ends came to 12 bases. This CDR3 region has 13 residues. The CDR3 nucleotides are TGTGCCAGCAGCAGTAGGGACCCAGGGGAGCTGTTTTTT. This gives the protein CASSSRDPGELFF.

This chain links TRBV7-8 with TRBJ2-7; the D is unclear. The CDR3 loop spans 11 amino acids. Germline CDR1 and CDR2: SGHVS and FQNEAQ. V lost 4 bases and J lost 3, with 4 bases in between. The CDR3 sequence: CASSSDYEQYF. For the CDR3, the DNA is TGTGCCAGCAGCTCAGACTACGAGCAGTACTTC.

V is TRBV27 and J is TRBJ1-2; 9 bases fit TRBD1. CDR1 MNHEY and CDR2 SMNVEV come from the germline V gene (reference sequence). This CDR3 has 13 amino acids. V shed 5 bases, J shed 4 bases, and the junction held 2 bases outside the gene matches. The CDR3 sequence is CASSRDRVYGYTF. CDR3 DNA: TGTGCCAGCAGTCGGGACAGGGTCTATGGCTACACCTTC.

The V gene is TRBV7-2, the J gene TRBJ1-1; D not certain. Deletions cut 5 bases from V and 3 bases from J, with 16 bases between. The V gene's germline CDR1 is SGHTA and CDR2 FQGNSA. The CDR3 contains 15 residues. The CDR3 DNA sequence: TGTGCCAGCAGCCTACTAACGACTGGTGACACTGAAGCTTTCTTT. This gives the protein CASSLLTTGDTEAFF.

In DNA, the CDR3 is TGCGCCAGCAGCCAAGATCGGACGACGCTCTACGAGCAGTACTTC. Its translation is CASSQDRTTLYEQYF. The chain recombines TRBV4-3 with TRBJ2-7; D uncertain. CDR3 length: 15 residues. Germline lookup yields CDR1 LGHNA and CDR2 YSLEER. With 0 bases removed from V and 3 bases from J, the gap between germline ends came to 12 bases.

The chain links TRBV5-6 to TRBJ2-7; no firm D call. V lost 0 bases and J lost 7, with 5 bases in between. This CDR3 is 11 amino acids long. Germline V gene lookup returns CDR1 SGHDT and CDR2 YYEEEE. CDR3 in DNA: TGTGCCAGCAGCTTGGGTGCGGAGCAGTACTTC. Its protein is CASSLGAEQYF.

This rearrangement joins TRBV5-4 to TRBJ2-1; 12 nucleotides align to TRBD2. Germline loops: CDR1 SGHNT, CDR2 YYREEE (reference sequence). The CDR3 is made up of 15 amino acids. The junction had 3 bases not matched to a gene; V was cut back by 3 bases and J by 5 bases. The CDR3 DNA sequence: TGTGCCAGCAGCTCGACTAGCGGGGGAGACAATGAGCAGTTCTTC. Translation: CASSSTSGGDNEQFF.

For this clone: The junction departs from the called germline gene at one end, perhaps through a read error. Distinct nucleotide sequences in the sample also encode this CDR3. The CDR3 DNA follows: TGTGCCAGCAAACGGGGTTCGGTTGAAGCTTTCTTC. Residues: CASKRGSVEAFF. The chain employs TRBV5-6 and TRBJ1-1; D is unclear. This CDR3 spans 12 amino acids. Germline CDR1 is SGHDT and CDR2 is YYEEEE.

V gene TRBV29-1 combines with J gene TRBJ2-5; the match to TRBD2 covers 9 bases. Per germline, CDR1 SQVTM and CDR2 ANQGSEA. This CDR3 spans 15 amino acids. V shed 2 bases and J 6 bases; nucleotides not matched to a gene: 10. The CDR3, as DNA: TGCAGCGTTGAAAGGGCGGGGGGGCTTCAGAAGACCCAGTACTTC. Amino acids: CSVERAGGLQKTQYF.

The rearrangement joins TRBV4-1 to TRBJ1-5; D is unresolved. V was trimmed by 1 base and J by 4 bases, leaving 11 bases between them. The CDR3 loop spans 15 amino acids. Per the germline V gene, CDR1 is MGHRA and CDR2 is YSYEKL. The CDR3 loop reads CASSQVAGNNQPQHF. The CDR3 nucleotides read TGCGCCAGCAGCCAAGTGGCGGGAAATAATCAGCCCCAGCATTTT.

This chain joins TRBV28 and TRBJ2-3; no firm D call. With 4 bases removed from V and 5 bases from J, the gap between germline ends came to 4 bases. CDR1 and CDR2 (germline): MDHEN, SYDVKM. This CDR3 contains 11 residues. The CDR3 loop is CASSSGDTQYF. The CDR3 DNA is TGTGCCAGCAGTTCTGGAGATACGCAGTATTTT.

CDR3 sequence: CASSKGTGEGEQFF. CDR3 DNA sequence: TGTGCCAGTAGTAAGGGGACCGGGGAGGGAGAGCAGTTCTTC. V and J are TRBV19 and TRBJ2-1; the match to TRBD2 covers 7 bases. The CDR3 is 14 residues long. J gave up 10 bases and V 4 bases, and 10 bases lay outside the gene matches. Germline V lookup: CDR1 LNHDA, CDR2 SQIVND (reference sequence).

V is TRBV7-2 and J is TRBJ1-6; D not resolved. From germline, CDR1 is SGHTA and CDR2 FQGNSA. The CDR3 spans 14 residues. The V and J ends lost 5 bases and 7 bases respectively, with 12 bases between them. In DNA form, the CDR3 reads TGTGCCAGCAGCCGACCGGAGAGGAATTCACCCCTCCACTTT. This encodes CASSRPERNSPLHF.

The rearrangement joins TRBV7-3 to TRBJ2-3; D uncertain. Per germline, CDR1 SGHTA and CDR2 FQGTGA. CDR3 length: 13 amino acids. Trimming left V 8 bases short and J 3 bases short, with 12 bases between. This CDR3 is CASSGRGTDTQYF. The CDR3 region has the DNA TGTGCCAGCTCTGGCAGAGGAACAGATACGCAGTATTTT.

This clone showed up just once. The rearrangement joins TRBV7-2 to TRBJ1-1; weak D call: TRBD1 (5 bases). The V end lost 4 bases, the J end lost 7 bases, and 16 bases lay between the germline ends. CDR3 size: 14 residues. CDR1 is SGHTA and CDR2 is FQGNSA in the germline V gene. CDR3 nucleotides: TGTGCCAGCAGCTCCCCGGGGGGGTGGAATGAAGCTTTCTTT. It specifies CASSSPGGWNEAFF.

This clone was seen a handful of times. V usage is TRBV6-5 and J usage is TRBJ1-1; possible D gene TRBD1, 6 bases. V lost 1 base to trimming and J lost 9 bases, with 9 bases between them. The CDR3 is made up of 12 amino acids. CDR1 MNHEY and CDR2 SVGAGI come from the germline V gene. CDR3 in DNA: TGTGCCAGCAGTTACTTAGGGGGGCAAGCTTTCTTT. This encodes CASSYLGGQAFF.

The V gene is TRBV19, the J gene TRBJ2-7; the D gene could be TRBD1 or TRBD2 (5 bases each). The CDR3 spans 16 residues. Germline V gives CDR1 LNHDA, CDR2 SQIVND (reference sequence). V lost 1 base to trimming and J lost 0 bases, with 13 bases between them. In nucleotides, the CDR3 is TGTGCCAGTAGTATAGTAGCAGGGACGAGCTCCTACGAGCAGTACTTC. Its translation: CASSIVAGTSSYEQYF.